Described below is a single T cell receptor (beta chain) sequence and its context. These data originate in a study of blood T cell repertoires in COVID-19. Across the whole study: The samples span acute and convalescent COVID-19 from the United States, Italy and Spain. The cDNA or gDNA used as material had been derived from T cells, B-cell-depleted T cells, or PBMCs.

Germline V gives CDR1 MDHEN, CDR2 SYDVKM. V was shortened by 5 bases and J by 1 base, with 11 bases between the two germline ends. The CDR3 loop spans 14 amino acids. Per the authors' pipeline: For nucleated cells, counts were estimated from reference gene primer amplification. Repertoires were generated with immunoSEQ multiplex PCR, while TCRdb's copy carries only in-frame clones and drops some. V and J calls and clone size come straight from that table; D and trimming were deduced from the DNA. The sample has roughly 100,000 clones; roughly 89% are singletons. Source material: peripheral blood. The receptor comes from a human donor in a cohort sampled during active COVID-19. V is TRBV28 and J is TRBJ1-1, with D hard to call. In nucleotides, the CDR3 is TGTGCCAGCAGTGGCCCCCTAGGGAACACTGAAGCTTTCTTT. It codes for CASSGPLGNTEAFF.